These T cell receptor beta chains were read from a single sample in a study of PD-L1 blockade in urothelial cancer. Assay used: immunoSEQ multiplex PCR; TCRdb lists only in-frame clones, some missing. There are more than 45,000 clones in the sample; approximately 86% occur only once, and 8.5% to 12% lies in the top ten. The sequencing here drew on PBMCs, taken around atezolizumab (anti-PD-L1) treatment. These receptors all come from a man in his sixties with urothelial cancer. The CDR3 runs from the conserved cysteine through the conserved F or W. D genes are given only for firm matches. Clone size is given for some rows only: seen once, a few or many times, or a class if the clone is expanded.

d_gene | j_gene | abundance | len | v_gene | CDR3nt | CDR3aa
- | TRBJ2-7 | - | 13 | TRBV30 | TGTGCCTGGAGGCGGGCGAGCTCCTACGAGCAGTACTTC | CAWRRASSYEQYF
- | TRBJ1-1 | once | 12 | TRBV5-8 | TGTGCCAGCAGCTTGGTTTACAGGGATATTTTCTTT | CASSLVYRDIFF
TRBD1 | TRBJ2-1 | - | 13 | TRBV10-2 | TGCGCCAGCAGGGACAGGGGATACAATGAGCAGTTCTTC | CASRDRGYNEQFF
TRBD1 | TRBJ2-3 | - | 18 | TRBV11-2 | TGTGCCAGCAGCGAAAGGGGCGGGGGGACAGGGGGCCCAGATACGCAGTATTTT | CASSERGGGTGGPDTQYF
TRBD1 | TRBJ2-7 | - | 15 | TRBV11-2 | TGTGCCAGCAGCTTAGCGACAGGGGGATCCTACGAGCAGTACTTC | CASSLATGGSYEQYF
TRBD2 | TRBJ2-2 | - | 15 | TRBV28 | TGTGCCAGCATAACCAGCGGGGGATTTTCCGGGGAGCTGTTTTTT | CASITSGGFSGELFF
- | TRBJ1-5 | - | 13 | TRBV6-5 | TGTGCCAGCAGTTACGACAGTCGTAAGCCCCAGCATTTT | CASSYDSRKPQHF
TRBD1 | TRBJ2-5 | - | 14 | TRBV4-3 | TGCGCCAGCAGCCTCGGGACAGCTAAAGAGACCCAGTACTTC | CASSLGTAKETQYF
TRBD1 | TRBJ2-7 | - | 14 | TRBV5-1 | TGCGCCAGCAGCATGACAGGGGGCAACGACGAGCAGTACTTC | CASSMTGGNDEQYF
TRBD2 | TRBJ2-7 | - | 15 | TRBV27 | TGTGCCAGCAGTGGGACTAGCGGGGATACCTACGAGCAGTACTTC | CASSGTSGDTYEQYF
- | TRBJ1-2 | - | 14 | TRBV28 | TGTGCCAGCAGTTTAGTACAGGGAAGCTATGGCTACACCTTC | CASSLVQGSYGYTF
- | TRBJ2-3 | - | 14 | TRBV5-4 | TGTGCCAGCAGACAGCAACGGGGTACAGATACGCAGTATTTT | CASRQQRGTDTQYF
TRBD1 | TRBJ1-2 | - | 15 | TRBV27 | TGTGCCAGCAGTTCCCACCTCGGGACAGTATTAGGCTACACCTTC | CASSSHLGTVLGYTF
TRBD2 | TRBJ2-7 | - | 17 | TRBV7-2 | TGTGCCAGCAGCTTATTAGTCGGTCAGCGGGGGGTCTACGAGCAGTACTTC | CASSLLVGQRGVYEQYF
- | TRBJ2-2 | - | 12 | TRBV6-1 | TGTGCCAGCAGGGGCGTCGCCGGGGAGCTGTTTTTT | CASRGVAGELFF
TRBD1 | TRBJ1-4 | once | 17 | TRBV4-3 | TGCGCCAGCAGCCACTCCGGGACAGGGGGCGCGGGGGAAAAACTGTTTTTT | CASSHSGTGGAGEKLFF
TRBD1 | TRBJ1-3 | - | 15 | TRBV19 | TGTGCCAGTGCGCCTGGGACAGCGCCTGGAAACACCATATATTTT | CASAPGTAPGNTIYF
- | TRBJ2-2 | - | 17 | TRBV5-8 | TGTGCCAGCAGCTTGGTCTTTGGGGGACAGAACACCGGGGAGCTGTTTTTT | CASSLVFGGQNTGELFF
TRBD1 | TRBJ2-2 | - | 19 | TRBV5-1 | TGCGCCAGCAGCTCGGGACAGGGACTCCTACCCCTAAACACCGGGGAGCTGTTTTTT | CASSSGQGLLPLNTGELFF
- | TRBJ1-4 | - | 14 | TRBV6-5 | TGTGCCAGCAGTTACGATTTTTCGGATGAAAAACTGTTTTTT | CASSYDFSDEKLFF
TRBD2 | TRBJ2-5 | - | 15 | TRBV7-9 | TGTGCCAGCAGATCCCCGGGGCTAGCGGGAGAGACCCAGTACTTC | CASRSPGLAGETQYF
TRBD1 | TRBJ1-5 | - | 14 | TRBV7-9 | TGTGCCAGCAGCCCAGGGGGCGGACATCAGCCCCAGCATTTT | CASSPGGGHQPQHF
- | TRBJ2-1 | - | 15 | TRBV5-8 | TGTGCCAGCAGCTTGGGGGCGTCCAACTACAATGAGCAGTTCTTC | CASSLGASNYNEQFF
TRBD1 | TRBJ2-7 | - | 16 | TRBV28 | TGTGCCAGCAGATATTACAGGGGACAGGGGGCGAGCGAGCAGTACTTC | CASRYYRGQGASEQYF
- | TRBJ1-1 | once | 13 | TRBV10-2 | TGCGCCAGCGAGGAGGGAATGAGCACTGAAGCTTTCTTT | CASEEGMSTEAFF
TRBD1 | TRBJ2-7 | - | 16 | TRBV7-9 | TGTGCCAGCAGCCAGAAACAGGGGAGCAGGGGCTACGAGCAGTACTTC | CASSQKQGSRGYEQYF
TRBD1 | TRBJ1-6 | - | 15 | TRBV30 | TGTGCCTGGAGTGCGGAAAGGGACAGTAATTCACCCCTCCACTTT | CAWSAERDSNSPLHF
TRBD1 | TRBJ1-4 | - | 14 | TRBV7-9 | TGTGCCAGCAGCTCCGGGGACAGTAATGAAAAACTGTTTTTT | CASSSGDSNEKLFF
TRBD1 | TRBJ1-1 | - | 15 | TRBV27 | TGTGCCAGCAGTTTATCGGGGACAGGGTTCACTGAAGCTTTCTTT | CASSLSGTGFTEAFF
TRBD1 | TRBJ2-7 | - | 13 | TRBV30 | TGTGCCTACAATCGGGACAGGGGGGCCGAGCAGTACTTC | CAYNRDRGAEQYF
TRBD1 | TRBJ2-2 | - | 16 | TRBV6-1 | TGTGCCAGCAGTGCCAGACAGGGGGGAAACACCGGGGAGCTGTTTTTT | CASSARQGGNTGELFF
TRBD1 | TRBJ1-1 | - | 14 | TRBV12-5 | TGTGCTAGTGGTTTGGGACAGACAGGGGCAGAAGCTTTCTTT | CASGLGQTGAEAFF
TRBD1 | TRBJ1-3 | - | 15 | TRBV28 | TGTGCCAGCGGTATGCAACAGGGGGGAGGAAACACCATATATTTT | CASGMQQGGGNTIYF
- | TRBJ2-3 | - | 13 | TRBV29-1 | TGCAGCGTACACCTATGGGAGACAGATACGCAGTATTTT | CSVHLWETDTQYF
- | TRBJ1-1 | - | 12 | TRBV7-9 | TGTGCCAGCAGCTTAGGTAACTTTGAAGCTTTCTTT | CASSLGNFEAFF
TRBD2 | TRBJ2-1 | - | 14 | TRBV11-3 | TGTGCCAGCAGCGTGGGACTAGCGGTAGATGAGCAGTTCTTC | CASSVGLAVDEQFF
- | TRBJ1-6 | - | 14 | TRBV7-9 | TGTGCCAGCAGACCAAATCCGGATAATTCACCCCTCCACTTT | CASRPNPDNSPLHF
- | TRBJ1-1 | - | 14 | TRBV23-1 | TGCGCCAGCAGTCAATGGGGCAGGGTGTCGGAAGCTTTCTTT | CASSQWGRVSEAFF